What follows are 6 T cell receptor beta chains derived from one specimen sequenced in a study of cytomegalovirus exposure and HLA in healthy donors. Researchers ran the PCR with 60 Vbeta and 13 Jbeta primers. The table came from immunoSEQ multiplex PCR; TCRdb's copy has only in-frame clones and leaves some out. The sample contains some 130,000 clones, roughly 80% of which appear only once. Material: PBMCs. These receptors came from a middle-aged woman in good health and CMV-seronegative.

The J gene is TRBJ2-1, the V gene TRBV9, with TRBD2 matching over 7 bases. This CDR3 has 11 residues. CDR1 and CDR2 from the germline V gene are SGDLS and YYNGEE. The J segment lost 8 bases and the V segment lost 7 bases, leaving 3 bases of the junction unmatched. CDR3 DNA sequence: TGTGCCAGCGGACTAGACGATGAGCAGTTCTTC. This sequence encodes CASGLDDEQFF.

As concerns this clone: A read error may account for a junction end that differs from germline. The chain couples TRBV9 to TRBJ2-7, with 11 bases that match TRBD2. CDR3 length equals 16 residues. The germline gives CDR1 SGDLS, CDR2 YYNGEE. CDR3 sequence: CARSPQGVAGGYEQYF. Here the CDR3 DNA reads TGTGCCCGCAGCCCCCAGGGTGTAGCGGGAGGGTACGAGCAGTACTTC.

V is TRBV27 and J is TRBJ2-1; the match to TRBD2 covers 12 bases. This CDR3 contains 15 residues. CDR1 and CDR2 (germline): MNHEY, SMNVEV (reference sequence). With V trimmed by 2 bases and J by 8 bases, 4 bases remained unmatched. The CDR3 DNA follows: TGTGCCAGCAGTTTAGGGTCTAGCGGGAGGGATGAGCAGTTCTTC. It codes for CASSLGSSGRDEQFF.

This chain uses TRBV7-3 with TRBJ1-1; 9 bases map to TRBD1. CDR1 SGHTA and CDR2 FQGTGA come from the germline V gene. With V trimmed by 5 bases and J by 5 bases, 6 bases remained unmatched. The CDR3 consists of 14 residues. DNA for the CDR3: TGTGCCAGCAGCCTGGGACAGGGAGAGACTGAAGCTTTCTTT. It is translated as CASSLGQGETEAFF.

The rearrangement joins TRBV2 to TRBJ2-7; 10 bases line up with TRBD2. This CDR3 contains 18 residues. The V segment lost 3 bases and the J segment 8 bases; nucleotides outside the gene matches: 19. Germline V gives CDR1 SNHLY, CDR2 FYNNEI. DNA of the CDR3: TGTGCCAGCAGTGACGCTAGCGGGAGAGGTACCCCCTACAGGAAGCAGTACTTC. This gives the protein CASSDASGRGTPYRKQYF.

V gene TRBV9 combines with J gene TRBJ2-7; TRBD1 agrees at 7 bases. Germline values: CDR1 SGDLS, CDR2 YYNGEE. The CDR3 extends over 15 amino acids. Unmatched junction bases numbered 9, after V lost 4 bases and J lost 2 bases. Written as DNA, the CDR3 is TGTGCCAGCAGCCCCTCTAGGACAGGAACCTACGAGCAGTACTTC. Translated: CASSPSRTGTYEQYF. The entire variable domain, with the rest obtained from reference TRBV9 and TRBJ2-7, is as follows: DSGVTQTPKHLITATGQRVTLRCSPRSGDLSVYWYQQSLDQGLQFLIQYYNGEERAKGNILERFSAQQFPDLHSELNLSSLELGDSALYFCASSPSRTGTYEQYFGPGTRLTVT.